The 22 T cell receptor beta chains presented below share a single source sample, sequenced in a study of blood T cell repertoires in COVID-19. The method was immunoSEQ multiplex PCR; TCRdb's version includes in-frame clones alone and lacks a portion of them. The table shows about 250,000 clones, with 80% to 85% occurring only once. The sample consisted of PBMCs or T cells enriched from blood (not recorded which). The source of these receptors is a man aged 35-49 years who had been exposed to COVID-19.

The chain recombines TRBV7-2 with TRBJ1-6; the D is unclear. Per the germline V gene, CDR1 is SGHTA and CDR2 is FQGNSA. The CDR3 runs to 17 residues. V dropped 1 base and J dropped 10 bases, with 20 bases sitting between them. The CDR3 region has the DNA TGTGCCAGCAGCTTAGGAGGGATCCAGGACGTTTGGTCACCCCTCCACTTT. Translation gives CASSLGGIQDVWSPLHF.

The CDR3 protein is CASRLGTRWDNEQFF. The DNA of the CDR3 is TGTGCCAGCAGACTAGGGACTAGATGGGACAATGAGCAGTTCTTC. The rearrangement uses TRBV13 and TRBJ2-1, with 8 bases aligning to TRBD2. The junction had 9 bases not matched to a gene; V was cut back by 6 bases and J by 5 bases. The CDR3 is made up of 15 amino acids. Germline V lookup: CDR1 PRHDT, CDR2 FYEKMQ (reference sequence).

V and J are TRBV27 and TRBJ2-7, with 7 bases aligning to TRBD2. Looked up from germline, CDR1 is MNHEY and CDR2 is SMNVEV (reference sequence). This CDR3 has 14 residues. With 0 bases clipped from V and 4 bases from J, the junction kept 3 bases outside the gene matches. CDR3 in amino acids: CASSLSAGGYEQYF. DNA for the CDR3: TGTGCCAGCAGTTTATCTGCCGGGGGGTACGAGCAGTACTTC.

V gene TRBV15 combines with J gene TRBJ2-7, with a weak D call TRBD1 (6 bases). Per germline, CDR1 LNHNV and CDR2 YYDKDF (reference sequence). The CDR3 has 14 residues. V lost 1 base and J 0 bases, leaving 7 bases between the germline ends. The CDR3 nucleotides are TGTGCCACCAGCAGAGTACAGGGCTCCTACGAGCAGTACTTC. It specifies CATSRVQGSYEQYF.

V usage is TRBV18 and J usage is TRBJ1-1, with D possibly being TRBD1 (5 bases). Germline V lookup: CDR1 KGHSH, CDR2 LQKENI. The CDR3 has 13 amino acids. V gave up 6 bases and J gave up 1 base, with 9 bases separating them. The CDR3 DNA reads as TGTGCCAGCTCTGGGGCCCAGAACACTGAAGCTTTCTTT. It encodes CASSGAQNTEAFF.

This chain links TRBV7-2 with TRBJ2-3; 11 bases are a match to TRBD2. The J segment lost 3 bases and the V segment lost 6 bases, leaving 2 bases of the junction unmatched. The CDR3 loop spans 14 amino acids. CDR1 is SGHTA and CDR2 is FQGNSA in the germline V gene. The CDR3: CASRTSGATDTQYF. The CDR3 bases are TGTGCCAGCAGGACTAGCGGGGCAACAGATACGCAGTATTTT.

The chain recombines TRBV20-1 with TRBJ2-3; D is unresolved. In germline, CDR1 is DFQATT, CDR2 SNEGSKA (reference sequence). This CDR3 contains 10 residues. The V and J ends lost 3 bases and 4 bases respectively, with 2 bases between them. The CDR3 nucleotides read TGCAGTGCTAGCTCAGATACGCAGTATTTT. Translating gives CSASSDTQYF.

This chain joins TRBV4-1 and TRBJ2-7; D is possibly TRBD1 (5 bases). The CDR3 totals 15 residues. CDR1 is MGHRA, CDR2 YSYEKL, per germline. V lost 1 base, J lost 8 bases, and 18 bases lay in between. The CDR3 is CASSQVTDLLRQQYF. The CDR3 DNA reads TGCGCCAGCAGCCAAGTGACAGATCTATTACGCCAGCAGTACTTC.

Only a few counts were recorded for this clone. Here the CDR3 DNA reads TGTGCCAGCAGTGGAGCAGGTTCGGGCACTGAAGCTTTCTTT. The encoded protein is CASSGAGSGTEAFF. The chain is built from TRBV2 and TRBJ1-1; D gene ambiguous. Germline lookup yields CDR1 SNHLY and CDR2 FYNNEI. There are 14 residues in the CDR3. V lost 4 bases and J lost 4, with 13 bases in between.

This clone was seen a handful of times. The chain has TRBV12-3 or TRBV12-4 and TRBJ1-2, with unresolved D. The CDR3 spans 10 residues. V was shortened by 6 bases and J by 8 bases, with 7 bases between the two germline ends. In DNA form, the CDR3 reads TGTGCCAGCAGAAACGGGGGCTACACCTTC. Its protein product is CASRNGGYTF.

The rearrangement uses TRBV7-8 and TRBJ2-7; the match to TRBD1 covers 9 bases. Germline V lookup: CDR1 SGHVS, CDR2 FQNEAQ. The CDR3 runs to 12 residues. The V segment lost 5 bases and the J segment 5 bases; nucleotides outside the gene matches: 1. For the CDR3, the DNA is TGTGCCAGCAGCACAGGGGGCCACGAGCAGTACTTC. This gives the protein CASSTGGHEQYF.

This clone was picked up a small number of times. CDR3 sequence (DNA): TGTGCCAGCAGTGAAGAACCCGGCGGGAGGATCTACAATGAGCAGTTCTTC. It is translated as CASSEEPGGRIYNEQFF. The chain uses TRBV6-1 and TRBJ2-1, with TRBD2 matching over 8 bases. Losses at the gene ends were 1 base for V and 3 bases for J; bases not matched to a gene: 8. This CDR3 has 17 residues. Germline V CDR1 and CDR2: MNHNS, SASEGT.

CDR3 bases: TGTGCCAGCAGCTTAGTTCTCAGCACAGATACGCAGTATTTT. This codes for CASSLVLSTDTQYF. The chain combines TRBV7-9 with TRBJ2-3; no clear D. V was pared by 1 base and J by 0 bases, with 5 bases between. The CDR3 covers 14 residues. Germline values: CDR1 SEHNR, CDR2 FQNEAQ (reference sequence).

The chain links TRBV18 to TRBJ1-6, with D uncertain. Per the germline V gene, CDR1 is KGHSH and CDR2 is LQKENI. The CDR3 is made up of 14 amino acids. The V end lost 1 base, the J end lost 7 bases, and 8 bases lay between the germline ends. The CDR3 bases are TGTGCCAGCTCACCACAGAGGGCGAATTCACCCCTCCACTTT. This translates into CASSPQRANSPLHF.

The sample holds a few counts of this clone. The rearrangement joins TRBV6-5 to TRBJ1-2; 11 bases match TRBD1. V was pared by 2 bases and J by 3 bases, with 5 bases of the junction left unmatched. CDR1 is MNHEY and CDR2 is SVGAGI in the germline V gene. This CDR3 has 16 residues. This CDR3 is CASSYAPGQGDYGYTF. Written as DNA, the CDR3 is TGTGCCAGCAGTTACGCTCCGGGACAGGGGGACTATGGCTACACCTTC.

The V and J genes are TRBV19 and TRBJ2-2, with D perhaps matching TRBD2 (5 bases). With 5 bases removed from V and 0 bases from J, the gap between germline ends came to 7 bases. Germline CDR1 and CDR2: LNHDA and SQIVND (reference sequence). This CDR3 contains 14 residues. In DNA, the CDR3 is TGTGCCAGTAGTCCCGGGGCGAACACCGGGGAGCTGTTTTTT. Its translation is CASSPGANTGELFF.

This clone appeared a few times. The CDR3 sequence is CASSPRGLASTDTQYF. CDR3 coding DNA: TGTGCCAGCAGCCCTAGGGGACTAGCGAGCACAGATACGCAGTATTTT. V gene TRBV7-9 combines with J gene TRBJ2-3; 10 bases map to TRBD2. V dropped 5 bases and J dropped 0; count of bases not matched to a gene: 5. The CDR3 has 16 residues. Germline V gives CDR1 SEHNR, CDR2 FQNEAQ (reference sequence).

The CDR3 DNA sequence: TGTGCCAGCAGCCCCCCCTCCGGGGGAGGTACGCAGTATTTT. Its translation: CASSPPSGGGTQYF. This chain links TRBV5-6 with TRBJ2-3; D might be TRBD2 (6 bases). The CDR3 runs to 14 residues. V was cut by 4 bases and J by 8 bases, with 17 bases left in between. CDR1 and CDR2 from the germline V gene are SGHDT and YYEEEE.

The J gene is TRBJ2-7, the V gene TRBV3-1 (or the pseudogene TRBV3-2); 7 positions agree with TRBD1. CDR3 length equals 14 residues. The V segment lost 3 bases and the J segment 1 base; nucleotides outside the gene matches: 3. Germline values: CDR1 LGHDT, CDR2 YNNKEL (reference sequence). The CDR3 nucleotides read TGTGCCAGCAGCCACGGGACAGCGTCCTACGAGCAGTACTTC. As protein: CASSHGTASYEQYF.

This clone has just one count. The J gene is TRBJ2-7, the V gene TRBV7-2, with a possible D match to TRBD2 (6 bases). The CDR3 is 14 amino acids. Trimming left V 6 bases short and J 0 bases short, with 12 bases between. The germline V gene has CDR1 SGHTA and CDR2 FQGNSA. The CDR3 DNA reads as TGTGCCAGCAGGGCGGGGCCGAGCTCCTACGAGCAGTACTTC. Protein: CASRAGPSSYEQYF.

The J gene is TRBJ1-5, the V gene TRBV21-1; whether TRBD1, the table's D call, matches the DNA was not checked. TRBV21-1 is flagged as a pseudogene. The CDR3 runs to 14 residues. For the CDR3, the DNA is TGTGCCAGCTGGGGACAGCGTAGCAATCAGCCCCAGCATTTT. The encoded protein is CASWGQRSNQPQHF.

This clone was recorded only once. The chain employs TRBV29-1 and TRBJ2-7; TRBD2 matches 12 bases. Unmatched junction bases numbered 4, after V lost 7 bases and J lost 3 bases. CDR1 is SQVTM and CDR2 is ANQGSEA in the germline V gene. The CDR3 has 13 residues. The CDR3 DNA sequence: TGCAGCGCCGGGACTAGCGGGCTCTACGAGCAGTACTTC. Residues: CSAGTSGLYEQYF.